The 17 T cell receptor beta chains below come from one sample, sequenced in a study of T-cell memory formation after mild COVID-19. TCRdb redid the calling of the 5' RACE reads with MiXCR, one entry per CDR3 protein. This table has approximately 13,000 distinct CDR3 sequences, 15% to 20% appearing once. Sequencing used PBMCs or a T cell subset sorted from them (not recorded which). The receptor source for this set is a man between 18 and 35 years old who had mild COVID-19 (a few samples of this study predate the infection). Cell type and time point are not known.

This clonotype was seen a few times. V and J are TRBV7-6 and TRBJ2-7; no definite D call. The length of the CDR3 is 14 residues. Trimming took 5 bases from V and 6 from J, leaving 17 bases between them. CDR1 and CDR2 (germline): SGHVS, FNYEAQ. For the CDR3, the DNA is TGTGCCAGCAGCCTGGCCCTAATCGGGCCCGAGCAGTACTTC. As protein: CASSLALIGPEQYF.

This chain joins TRBV6-1 and TRBJ2-5; D tentatively reads TRBD1 or TRBD2 (5 bases each). V gave up 2 bases and J gave up 5 bases, with 12 bases separating them. The CDR3 contains 14 residues. The germline V gene has CDR1 MNHNS and CDR2 SASEGT. CDR3 sequence reads: CASSEWGLMETQYF. In DNA, the CDR3 is TGTGCCAGCAGTGAATGGGGGTTGATGGAGACCCAGTACTTC.

This clonotype occurred a few times. The chain carries TRBV18 and TRBJ1-1; TRBD1 matches 7 bases. CDR1 is KGHSH and CDR2 is LQKENI in the germline V gene. With V trimmed by 3 bases and J by 3 bases, 4 bases remained unmatched. This CDR3 is built from 14 residues. CDR3 protein: CASSPQGEHTEAFF. CDR3 nucleotide sequence: TGTGCCAGCTCACCCCAGGGGGAACACACTGAAGCTTTCTTT.

The sample holds a few counts of this clonotype. The rearrangement uses TRBV28 and TRBJ1-5; D remains unclear. CDR1 is MDHEN and CDR2 is SYDVKM in the germline V gene. V lost 2 bases, J lost 0 bases, and 8 bases lay in between. The CDR3 is 15 residues long. The CDR3 is CASSLGANSNQPQHF. The CDR3 DNA reads TGTGCCAGCAGTTTAGGAGCCAATAGCAATCAGCCCCAGCATTTT.

The sample holds many counts of this clonotype. The chain has TRBV29-1 and TRBJ2-1; 10 bases are shared with TRBD1. Germline CDR1 is SQVTM and CDR2 is ANQGSEA. V lost 7 bases, J lost 7 bases, and 10 bases stayed unmatched. CDR3 length: 14 amino acids. CDR3 region: CSAEGTGETNEQFF. CDR3 DNA: TGCAGCGCCGAGGGGACAGGGGAGACTAATGAGCAGTTCTTC.

This clonotype was counted ten times or more. J is TRBJ1-1 and V is TRBV4-3; maybe TRBD1 (6 bases). With 1 base removed from V and 0 bases from J, the gap between germline ends came to 18 bases. Germline V CDR1 and CDR2: LGHNA, YSLEER. This CDR3 is built from 18 residues. CDR3 DNA: TGCGCCAGCAGCCAAGGTTGGACAGCACCTTGGGTGAACACTGAAGCTTTCTTT. Translating gives CASSQGWTAPWVNTEAFF.

This clonotype was counted ten times or more. This rearrangement joins TRBV4-1 to TRBJ1-5, with D possibly matching TRBD1 (5 bases). The CDR3 consists of 16 residues. CDR1 and CDR2 (germline): MGHRA, YSYEKL. Deletions cut 4 bases from V and 7 bases from J, with 20 bases between. CDR3 amino acids: CASSLSWPGGTQPQHF. CDR3 sequence (DNA): TGCGCCAGCAGCCTATCCTGGCCCGGGGGAACCCAGCCCCAGCATTTT.

This rearrangement joins TRBV4-2 to TRBJ2-5, with 8 bases matching TRBD1. This CDR3 has 19 amino acids. Looked up from germline, CDR1 is LGHNA and CDR2 is YNFKEQ. J gave up 7 bases and V 4 bases, and 23 bases lay outside the gene matches. CDR3 coding DNA: TGTGCCAGCAGCCCAGGGGGCCTCGGTTTTCGCGGGGTACTTAGGACCCAGTACTTC. As protein: CASSPGGLGFRGVLRTQYF.

This chain's CDR3 is CANPQDRGRETQYF. The CDR3 bases are TGTGCCAACCCGCAGGACAGGGGGCGAGAGACCCAGTACTTC. V gene TRBV2 combines with J gene TRBJ2-5; 11 nucleotides align to TRBD1. Trimming at V came to 10 bases and at J to 4 bases, leaving 8 bases not matched to a gene. Germline V CDR1 and CDR2: SNHLY, FYNNEI. The CDR3 contains 14 residues.

In DNA, the CDR3 is TGTGCCAGCCAGACAGCAACTAATGAAAAACTGTTTTTT. Protein product: CASQTATNEKLFF. The V and J genes are TRBV11-3 and TRBJ1-4; D possibly corresponds to TRBD1 (5 bases). The CDR3 extends over 13 amino acids. V shed 8 bases and J shed 0 bases, with 7 bases lying between them. CDR1 is SGHNT, CDR2 YENEEA, per germline.

The chain uses TRBV6-6 and TRBJ2-1; D gene unclear. Germline lookup yields CDR1 MNHNY and CDR2 SVGAGI (reference sequence). The CDR3 contains 15 residues. V was pared by 7 bases and J by 3 bases, with 16 bases between. CDR3 bases: TGTGCCAGCATTGCGGACGGGTGGATCTACAATGAGCAGTTCTTC. Translated: CASIADGWIYNEQFF.

The chain uses TRBV7-2 and TRBJ2-2, with 8 nucleotides matching TRBD1. This CDR3 is built from 15 residues. CDR1 and CDR2 from the germline V gene are SGHTA and FQGNSA. V was clipped by 5 bases and J by 2 bases; unmatched bases: 4. The CDR3: CASSPDRVNTGELFF. The DNA of the CDR3 is TGTGCCAGCAGCCCGGACAGGGTCAACACCGGGGAGCTGTTTTTT.

The chain joins TRBV28 to TRBJ2-1, with TRBD1 identical over 7 bases. J gave up 8 bases and V 6 bases, and 4 bases lay outside the gene matches. This CDR3 spans 12 amino acids. Germline CDR1 is MDHEN and CDR2 is SYDVKM. The CDR3 sequence is CASRSQGDEQFF. In DNA form, the CDR3 reads TGTGCCAGCAGATCCCAGGGGGATGAGCAGTTCTTC.

This clonotype has only a few counts. Compared with germline, one end of the junction differs, possibly owing to a read error. The chain couples TRBV7-2 to TRBJ1-2; D not resolved. The CDR3 has 14 residues. Germline V CDR1 and CDR2: SGHTA, FQGNSA. CDR3 sequence: CASSFTAPNYGYTF. Here the CDR3 DNA reads TGTGCCAGTAGCTTCACAGCCCCTAACTATGGCTACACCTTC. Filled out from reference TRBV7-2 and TRBJ1-2, the complete variable domain reads GAGVSQSPSNKVTEKGKDVELRCDPISGHTALYWYRQSLGQGLEFLIYFQGNSAPDKSGLPSDRFSAERTGGSVSTLTIQRTQQEDSAVYLCASSFTAPNYGYTFGSGTRLTVV.

This clonotype has more than one count but fewer than ten. The CDR3 is CASSAGLELYNEQFF. The CDR3 DNA reads TGTGCCAGCAGCGCCGGACTAGAGCTGTACAATGAGCAGTTCTTC. V is TRBV9 and J is TRBJ2-1; 7 nucleotides line up with TRBD2. V lost 3 bases and J lost 4; bases outside the gene matches: 7. The CDR3 is 15 residues long. Germline V CDR1 and CDR2: SGDLS, YYNGEE. Combining the CDR3 with reference TRBV9 and TRBJ2-1 gives the whole variable domain DSGVTQTPKHLITATGQRVTLRCSPRSGDLSVYWYQQSLDQGLQFLIQYYNGEERAKGNILERFSAQQFPDLHSELNLSSLELGDSALYFCASSAGLELYNEQFFGPGTRLTVL.

This clonotype was observed at least ten times. V and J are TRBV27 and TRBJ2-2; D is perhaps TRBD1 or TRBD2 (5 bases each). Looked up from germline, CDR1 is MNHEY and CDR2 is SMNVEV (reference sequence). This CDR3 region has 15 residues. Trimming pared 3 bases from V and 3 bases from J, leaving 11 bases between. The CDR3, as DNA: TGTGCCAGCAGTTTTTGGGGGAAAGACACCGGGGAGCTGTTTTTT. Translation gives CASSFWGKDTGELFF.

The chain uses TRBV7-6 and TRBJ2-1; 7 bases map to TRBD2. Germline CDR1 is SGHVS and CDR2 is FNYEAQ. This CDR3 is built from 16 residues. V shed 5 bases and J 0 bases; nucleotides not matched to a gene: 7. CDR3 region: CASSHSSGDSYNEQFF. CDR3 coding DNA: TGTGCCAGCAGCCACTCTAGCGGTGACTCCTACAATGAGCAGTTCTTC.